This T cell receptor (beta chain) stems from a study of blood T cell repertoires in COVID-19. Whole-study context: PBMCs, B-cell-depleted T cells, or T cells provided the cDNA or gDNA that made up the material.

Original analysis: Amplification with reference gene primers provided the estimates of nucleated cell counts. Some clones are missing from TCRdb's copy, which holds only in-frame ones; the method was immunoSEQ multiplex PCR. That table furnishes V, J and clone size, whereas the DNA furnished D and trimming. The top ten hold around 2.8% of the sample, which has roughly 73,000 clones, around nine tenths seen once. The sample consisted of peripheral blood. The clonotype was recovered from a man aged 70 or older with active or convalescent COVID-19.

The CDR3 reads CASSLGQTGYGYTF. CDR3 in DNA: TGTGCCAGCAGCTTGGGACAGACCGGGTATGGCTACACCTTC. The V call is TRBV5-4, the J call TRBJ1-2; D might be TRBD1 (5 bases). The ends were cut back, 0 bases at V and 5 bases at J, with 11 bases in the middle. The CDR3 is 14 amino acids. CDR1 SGHNT and CDR2 YYREEE come from the germline V gene (reference sequence).